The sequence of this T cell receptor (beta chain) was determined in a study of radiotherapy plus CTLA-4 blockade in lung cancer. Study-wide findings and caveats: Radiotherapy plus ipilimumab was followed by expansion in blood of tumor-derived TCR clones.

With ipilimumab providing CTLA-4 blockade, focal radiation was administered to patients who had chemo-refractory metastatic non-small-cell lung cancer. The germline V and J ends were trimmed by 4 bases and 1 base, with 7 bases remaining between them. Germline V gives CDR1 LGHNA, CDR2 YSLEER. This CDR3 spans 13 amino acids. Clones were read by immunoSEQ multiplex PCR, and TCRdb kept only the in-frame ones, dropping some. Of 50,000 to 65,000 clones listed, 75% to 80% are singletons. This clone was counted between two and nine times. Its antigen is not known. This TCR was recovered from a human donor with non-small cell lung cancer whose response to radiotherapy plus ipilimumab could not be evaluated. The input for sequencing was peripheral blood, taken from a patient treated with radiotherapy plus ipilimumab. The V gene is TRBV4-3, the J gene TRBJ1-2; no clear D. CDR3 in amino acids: CASSRGVNYGYTF. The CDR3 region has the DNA TGCGCCAGCAGCCGCGGCGTTAACTATGGCTACACCTTC.